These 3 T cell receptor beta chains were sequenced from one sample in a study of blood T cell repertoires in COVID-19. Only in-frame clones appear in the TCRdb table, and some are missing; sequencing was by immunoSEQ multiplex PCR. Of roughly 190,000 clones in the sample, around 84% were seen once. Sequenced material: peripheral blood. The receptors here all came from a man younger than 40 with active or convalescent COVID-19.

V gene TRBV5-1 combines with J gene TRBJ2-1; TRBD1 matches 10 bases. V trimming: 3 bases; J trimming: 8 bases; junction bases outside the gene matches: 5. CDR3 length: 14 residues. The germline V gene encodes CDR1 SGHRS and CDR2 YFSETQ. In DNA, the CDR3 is TGCGCCAGCAGCTCCGGGACAGGGGTGTATGAGCAGTTCTTC. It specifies CASSSGTGVYEQFF.

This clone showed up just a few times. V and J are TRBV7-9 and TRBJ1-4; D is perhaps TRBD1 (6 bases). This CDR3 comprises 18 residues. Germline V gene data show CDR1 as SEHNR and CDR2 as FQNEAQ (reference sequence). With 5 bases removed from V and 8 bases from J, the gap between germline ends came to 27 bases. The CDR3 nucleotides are TGTGCCAGCAGCACCAATAGGGGGATCCGGGCCCGGGAAGAAAAACTGTTTTTT. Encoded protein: CASSTNRGIRAREEKLFF.

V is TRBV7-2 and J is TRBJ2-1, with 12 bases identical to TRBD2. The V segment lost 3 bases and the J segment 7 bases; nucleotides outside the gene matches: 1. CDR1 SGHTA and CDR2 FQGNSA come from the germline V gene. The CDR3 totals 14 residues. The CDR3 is CASSLTSGRNEQFF. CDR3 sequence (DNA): TGTGCCAGCAGCTTGACTAGCGGGAGAAATGAGCAGTTCTTC.